This entry features one TCR beta chain sequence. The target antigen is unknown. This specimen comes from a study of shared clonotypes between healthy human individuals. Study as a whole: For every donor, three CD4 naive, three CD4 memory, two CD8 naive and one CD8 memory plates were used. Study conclusions and caveats: Of the naive CD4 clonotypes, approximately 5% were shared across a few donors.

The protocol was immunoSEQ multiplex PCR, while the TCRdb copy is restricted to in-frame clones and leaves out a portion. The sample lists roughly 720,000 clones; about 92% were seen once. V lost 7 bases and J lost 0, with 16 bases in between. The germline V gene encodes CDR1 MDHEN and CDR2 SYDVKM. The CDR3 is made up of 16 amino acids. The chain has TRBV28 and TRBJ1-3; D remains ambiguous. The sample taken for sequencing was memory CD8+ T cells from PBMCs. Indicated subset: CD45RO+ cells pooled with CCR7-negative TemRA cells. This receptor was taken from a man aged 18 to 29 in good health. Some clones in this sample may be carry-over from other donors' samples. The CDR3: CASTPIRHTSGNTIYF. The CDR3 coding sequence is TGTGCCAGCACTCCCATCCGGCATACCTCTGGAAACACCATATATTTT.